This TCR beta chain derives from a study of shared clonotypes between healthy human individuals. Findings and caveats of the study: The small donor group covered limited genetic and exposure diversity. Non-shared clonotypes were found to have lower generation probabilities than the clonotypes that were shared by all four of the sorted-subset donors.

Trimming cost V 4 bases and J 0 bases, with 16 bases left between them. The CDR3 sequence is 17 residues long. In germline, CDR1 is MDHEN, CDR2 SYDVKM. Points on this clone: The antigen is undetermined.

Method: immunoSEQ multiplex PCR; TCRdb's copy keeps in-frame clones and lacks some. This sample has about 330,000 clones, with under 80% found just once. The source is a man aged 30-40 years in good health. The genes are TRBV28 and TRBJ2-1; D unclear. Sequenced material: memory CD4+ T cells sorted from blood. Subset in this sample: CD45RA-negative fraction. The CDR3: CASSSPWQGDSYNEQFF. The CDR3 coding sequence is TGTGCCAGCAGTTCCCCATGGCAAGGAGACTCCTACAATGAGCAGTTCTTC. The full variable domain, its missing parts supplied by reference TRBV28 and TRBJ2-1, is DVKVTQSSRYLVKRTGEKVFLECVQDMDHENMFWYRQDPGLGLRLIYFSYDVKMKEKGDIPEGYSVSREKKERFSLILESASTNQTSMYLCASSSPWQGDSYNEQFFGPGTRLTVL.